One sample yielded the 27 T cell receptor beta chains listed below, sequenced in a study of lymphopenia after photon versus proton radiotherapy. Clones were read by immunoSEQ multiplex PCR, and TCRdb kept only the in-frame ones, dropping some. Counted here are about 55,000 clones, roughly 84% occurring once; the ten biggest clones make up approximately 2%. This material consisted of peripheral blood, taken from a patient treated with proton-based radiotherapy. These receptors were obtained from a man aged 60 to 69 with pancreatic cancer.

J is TRBJ1-1 and V is TRBV7-8; the D gene is possibly TRBD1 (5 bases). Trimming removed 3 bases at V and 6 bases at J, with 8 bases between. Germline loops: CDR1 SGHVS, CDR2 FQNEAQ. This CDR3 has 12 amino acids. The CDR3 spells CASSLGGAEAFF. The CDR3 coding sequence is TGTGCCAGCAGCTTGGGGGGGGCTGAAGCTTTCTTT. Based on the CDR3 plus reference TRBV7-8 and TRBJ1-1, the full variable domain is GAGVSQSPRYKVAKRGQDVALRCDPISGHVSLFWYQQALGQGPEFLTYFQNEAQLDKSGLPSDRFFAERPEGSVSTLKIQRTQQEDSAVYLCASSLGGAEAFFGQGTRLTVV.

The rearrangement joins TRBV29-1 to TRBJ2-7, with D unresolved. The CDR3 loop spans 13 amino acids. Per germline, CDR1 SQVTM and CDR2 ANQGSEA. Deletions cut 2 bases from V and 2 bases from J, with 10 bases between. CDR3 protein: CSVEIGRTYEQYF. The DNA of the CDR3 is TGCAGCGTTGAAATTGGACGGACCTACGAGCAGTACTTC.

V is TRBV7-2 and J is TRBJ1-4, with D possibly matching TRBD1 (5 bases). V was shortened by 2 bases and J by 7 bases, with 8 bases between the two germline ends. CDR3 length: 13 amino acids. Germline V gene sequence: CDR1 SGHTA, CDR2 FQGNSA. The CDR3 bases are TGTGCCAGCAGCTTAAGTAGGGGTGAAAAACTGTTTTTT. Its translation: CASSLSRGEKLFF. Full variable domain (outside the CDR3, taken from reference TRBV7-2 and TRBJ1-4): GAGVSQSPSNKVTEKGKDVELRCDPISGHTALYWYRQSLGQGLEFLIYFQGNSAPDKSGLPSDRFSAERTGGSVSTLTIQRTQQEDSAVYLCASSLSRGEKLFFGSGTQLSVL.

This chain links TRBV6-6 with TRBJ1-2, with D unclear. Germline V gives CDR1 MNHNY, CDR2 SVGAGI (reference sequence). The CDR3 length is 14 residues. V shed 6 bases and J shed 1 base, with 12 bases lying between them. DNA for the CDR3: TGTGCCAGCAGGCCTAGTGGGGTTAACTATGGCTACACCTTC. It codes for CASRPSGVNYGYTF.

The chain recombines TRBV28 with TRBJ1-2, with unresolved D. Germline V gene sequence: CDR1 MDHEN, CDR2 SYDVKM. V dropped 3 bases and J dropped 4 bases, with 12 bases sitting between them. CDR3 length equals 14 residues. CDR3: CASSFSSRVYGYTF. CDR3 nucleotide sequence: TGTGCCAGCAGTTTCTCCTCTCGGGTCTATGGCTACACCTTC.

This chain links TRBV9 with TRBJ1-2, with D possibly matching TRBD1 (5 bases). CDR1 is SGDLS and CDR2 is YYNGEE in the germline V gene. With 7 bases removed from V and 2 bases from J, the gap between germline ends came to 24 bases. The CDR3 is 17 amino acids. CDR3 bases: TGTGCCAGCGCCCAGGGCCCGAGCGAGGTCCAGAACTATGGCTACACCTTC. It translates to CASAQGPSEVQNYGYTF.

This chain connects TRBV21-1 to TRBJ2-1; TRBD2 is the table's D call, not checked against the DNA. TRBV21-1 counts as a pseudogene. This CDR3 contains 17 residues. DNA for the CDR3: TGTGCCAGCAGCGCACTGTCCGGGACTAGCAGGCACAATGAGCAGTTCTTC. Its translation is CASSALSGTSRHNEQFF.

The rearrangement joins TRBV28 to TRBJ1-1; 7 bases align to TRBD1. Germline CDR1 MDHEN, CDR2 SYDVKM. The CDR3 sequence is 14 residues long. The junction had 5 bases not matched to a gene; V was cut back by 7 bases and J by 0 bases. The CDR3 nucleotides read TGTGCCAGCACCGTCGACAGGGTGAACACTGAAGCTTTCTTT. It encodes CASTVDRVNTEAFF.

This clone was observed a handful of times. Other DNA sequences in the sample encode the same CDR3. The rearrangement links TRBV4-1 to TRBJ1-1, with D maybe TRBD1 (6 bases). Looked up from germline, CDR1 is MGHRA and CDR2 is YSYEKL. This CDR3 is 15 amino acids long. Trimming pared 1 base from V and 1 base from J, leaving 10 bases between. The CDR3: CASSQVRGANTEAFF. CDR3 DNA sequence: TGCGCCAGCAGCCAAGTAAGGGGGGCGAACACTGAAGCTTTCTTT.

The count of this clone is one. The J gene is TRBJ2-3, the V gene TRBV19, with D possibly TRBD2 on 5 matching bases. Trimming removed 8 bases from V and 6 bases from J, with 18 bases in between. CDR3 size: 14 residues. CDR1 LNHDA and CDR2 SQIVND come from the germline V gene (reference sequence). CDR3 DNA sequence: TGTGCCAGTTCCCGGAGGAGCGTCAAGGATACGCAGTATTTT. This encodes CASSRRSVKDTQYF.

The genes are TRBV6-1 and TRBJ2-3; D remains ambiguous. V gave up 2 bases and J gave up 2 bases, with 14 bases separating them. This CDR3 contains 16 residues. From germline, CDR1 is MNHNS and CDR2 SASEGT. The CDR3 here is CASSETATSATDTQYF. CDR3 in DNA: TGTGCCAGCAGTGAAACTGCCACCTCCGCCACAGATACGCAGTATTTT.

The rearrangement joins TRBV7-9 to TRBJ2-5; possible D gene TRBD1, 5 bases. Looked up from germline, CDR1 is SEHNR and CDR2 is FQNEAQ (reference sequence). Trimming took off 6 bases at V and 5 bases at J, with 13 bases between the two ends. This CDR3 spans 13 amino acids. CDR3 amino acids: CASSNRPQETQYF. CDR3 coding DNA: TGTGCCAGCAGTAACAGGCCGCAGGAGACCCAGTACTTC.

V and J are TRBV6-1 and TRBJ1-1; no definite D call. The CDR3 sequence is 13 residues long. Trimming left V 3 bases short and J 2 bases short, with 7 bases between. The germline V gene has CDR1 MNHNS and CDR2 SASEGT. For the CDR3, the DNA is TGTGCCAGCAGTGATTTGGCAAACACTGAAGCTTTCTTT. This codes for CASSDLANTEAFF.

The chain is built from TRBV7-8 and TRBJ2-7; D unresolved. Trimming cost V 0 bases and J 1 base, with 4 bases left between them. CDR1 and CDR2 (germline): SGHVS, FQNEAQ. There are 13 residues in the CDR3. CDR3 region: CASSLAESYEQYF. CDR3 coding DNA: TGTGCCAGCAGCTTAGCGGAATCCTACGAGCAGTACTTC.

The chain uses TRBV13 and TRBJ2-4; no reliable D call. The ends were cut back, 2 bases at V and 0 bases at J, with 8 bases in the middle. The CDR3 is 15 amino acids. Germline V gives CDR1 PRHDT, CDR2 FYEKMQ (reference sequence). DNA for the CDR3: TGTGCCAGCAGCTTATATGCAGGAGCCAAAAACATTCAGTACTTC. Its translation: CASSLYAGAKNIQYF.

This clone occurred once. This rearrangement joins TRBV11-3 to TRBJ2-1; 13 bases match TRBD2. Germline trimming cut 1 base from V and 6 bases from J; bases unmatched to any gene: 6. This CDR3 has 17 residues. Germline V gene data show CDR1 as SGHNT and CDR2 as YENEEA. For the CDR3, the DNA is TGTGCCAGCAGCTTAGGACTAGCGGGAGGTAGGGGCAATGAGCAGTTCTTC. Protein product: CASSLGLAGGRGNEQFF.

The rearrangement uses TRBV5-1 and TRBJ2-2; the D is unclear. CDR1 SGHRS and CDR2 YFSETQ come from the germline V gene. Trimming shortened V by 0 bases and J by 8 bases, and 8 bases separated the two germline ends. The CDR3 totals 13 residues. Here the CDR3 reads CASSLDGPGELFF. The CDR3 DNA is TGCGCCAGCAGCTTGGATGGGCCGGGGGAGCTGTTTTTT.

The V call is TRBV25-1, the J call TRBJ1-6; the D gene is possibly TRBD1 (5 bases). The CDR3 sequence is 15 residues long. V dropped 1 base and J dropped 10 bases, with 14 bases sitting between them. CDR1 and CDR2 (germline): MGHDK, SYGVNS. This CDR3 reads CASSEFGGTASPLHF. In nucleotides, the CDR3 is TGTGCCAGCAGTGAATTCGGCGGGACGGCATCACCCCTCCACTTT.

The rearrangement joins TRBV7-2 to TRBJ1-1; 7 nucleotides line up with TRBD1. The CDR3 length is 14 residues. V was clipped by 5 bases and J by 6 bases; unmatched bases: 9. Germline CDR1 reads SGHTA; CDR2 reads FQGNSA. The CDR3, as DNA: TGTGCCAGCAGCCGATCCCAGGGGGTGTCTGAAGCTTTCTTT. Its translation: CASSRSQGVSEAFF. Together with reference TRBV7-2 and TRBJ1-1, the CDR3 gives the full variable domain: GAGVSQSPSNKVTEKGKDVELRCDPISGHTALYWYRQSLGQGLEFLIYFQGNSAPDKSGLPSDRFSAERTGGSVSTLTIQRTQQEDSAVYLCASSRSQGVSEAFFGQGTRLTVV.

V and J are TRBV14 and TRBJ2-6; tentative D call: TRBD2 (7 bases). The CDR3 runs to 18 residues. Germline CDR1 and CDR2: SGHDN and FVKESK. The V end lost 2 bases, the J end lost 1 base, and 15 bases lay between the germline ends. The chain's CDR3 is CASSQLQGGVSGANVLTF. As DNA, the CDR3 is TGTGCCAGCAGCCAATTACAGGGAGGGGTTTCTGGGGCCAACGTCCTGACTTTC.

The rearrangement uses TRBV4-2 and TRBJ2-5, with TRBD2 matching over 7 bases. CDR1 and CDR2 (germline): LGHNA, YNFKEQ. CDR3 length: 14 residues. V gave up 1 base and J gave up 5 bases; unmatched junction bases: 4. In DNA, the CDR3 is TGTGCCAGCAGCCAAGGGCGGGGGAGTGAGACCCAGTACTTC. Protein sequence: CASSQGRGSETQYF.

This clone appeared once. The rearrangement links TRBV18 to TRBJ2-5; D is unclear. Germline CDR1 is KGHSH and CDR2 is LQKENI. V lost 2 bases and J lost 0, with 4 bases in between. The CDR3 contains 13 residues. CDR3 amino acids: CASSPWNQETQYF. The CDR3 bases are TGTGCCAGCTCACCATGGAACCAAGAGACCCAGTACTTC.

V usage is TRBV11-3 and J usage is TRBJ1-1, with D possibly TRBD1 on 5 matching bases. Germline V CDR1 and CDR2: SGHNT, YENEEA. The CDR3 runs to 13 residues. V shed 3 bases and J shed 2 bases, with 7 bases lying between them. The CDR3 here is CASSFGANTEAFF. The CDR3, as DNA: TGTGCCAGCAGCTTCGGGGCTAACACTGAAGCTTTCTTT.

The V gene is TRBV30, the J gene TRBJ1-2; D ambiguous. The germline CDR1 and CDR2 sequences are GTSNPN and SVGIG (reference sequence). The ends were cut back, 2 bases at V and 0 bases at J, with 10 bases in the middle. This CDR3 contains 14 residues. The CDR3: CAWSNPLTNYGYTF. The CDR3 bases are TGTGCCTGGAGTAACCCATTAACTAACTATGGCTACACCTTC. The full variable domain, completed using reference TRBV30 and TRBJ1-2, is SQTIHQWPATLVQPVGSPLSLECTVEGTSNPNLYWYRQAAGRGLQLLFYSVGIGQISSEVPQNLSASRPQDRQFILSSKKLLLSDSGFYLCAWSNPLTNYGYTFGSGTRLTVV.

This clone was recorded a few times. The J gene is TRBJ2-7, the V gene TRBV7-9; 11 nucleotides match TRBD1. Trimming removed 6 bases from V and 1 base from J; junction bases left unmatched: 11. CDR3 length equals 17 residues. The germline V gene encodes CDR1 SEHNR and CDR2 FQNEAQ (reference sequence). The CDR3 coding sequence is TGTGCCAGCAGTCCCCGCAGGCGGGACAGGGGGTCCTACGAGCAGTACTTC. This sequence encodes CASSPRRRDRGSYEQYF.

This rearrangement joins TRBV28 to TRBJ2-3; 12 nucleotides align to TRBD2. The CDR3 totals 16 residues. V shed 3 bases and J 6 bases; nucleotides not matched to a gene: 7. CDR1 and CDR2 (germline): MDHEN, SYDVKM. This CDR3 is CASSLVTSGSGDTQYF. DNA for the CDR3: TGTGCCAGCAGTTTGGTGACTAGCGGGAGCGGCGATACGCAGTATTTT.

V gene TRBV27 combines with J gene TRBJ2-2, with D unresolved. V lost 5 bases and J lost 1, with 8 bases in between. Germline V gene lookup returns CDR1 MNHEY and CDR2 SMNVEV (reference sequence). This CDR3 has 14 amino acids. This chain's CDR3 is CASSANWNTGELFF. The CDR3 nucleotides are TGTGCCAGCAGTGCCAACTGGAACACCGGGGAGCTGTTTTTT.